This T cell receptor (beta chain) was captured in a study of blood T cell repertoires in COVID-19. At the level of the study: The analysed material was cDNA or gDNA that came from T cells, B-cell-depleted T cells, or PBMCs.

The study recruited people aged roughly 18 to 89 years across around 23 US areas. In this sample, this clone turned up once. Trimming took 7 bases from V and 5 from J; bases not matched to a gene: 6. Germline V gene sequence: CDR1 LNHDA, CDR2 SQIVND (reference sequence). This CDR3 spans 14 amino acids. Assay used: immunoSEQ multiplex PCR; TCRdb lists only in-frame clones, some missing. This table holds 290,000 or so clones, around 80% found once. Sequencing input: PBMCs or T cells enriched from blood (not recorded which). This TCR was sampled from a man in his forties who had been exposed to COVID-19. V is TRBV19 and J is TRBJ1-5, with 9 positions matching TRBD1. CDR3 region: CASKGTGGYQPQHF. In DNA form, the CDR3 reads TGTGCCAGTAAAGGAACAGGGGGCTATCAGCCCCAGCATTTT.